Listed below are T cell receptor beta chains from one sample, sequenced in a study of beta chain features in type 1 diabetes. The assay was immunoSEQ multiplex PCR, and TCRdb's table has in-frame clones only and misses some. The table lists hundreds of thousands of clones, roughly 11% of them singletons. The specimen was naive CD4+ T cells from blood. All receptors derive from a woman aged 25-40 years in good health. Each CDR3 is given with its conserved first and last residue. The D gene is left open where the match is weak. Expanded clones are given a class, and other clones once, few, many or no size at all.

j_call clone_size d_call v_call cdr3_aa cdr3_nt
TRBJ1-4 few TRBD1 TRBV30 CAWSEGAGNEKLFF TGTGCCTGGAGTGAGGGGGCCGGTAACGAAAAACTGTTTTTT
TRBJ2-5 - - TRBV28 CASSFFSLSVRETQYF TGTGCCAGCAGTTTCTTTTCTCTCAGCGTCCGGGAGACCCAGTACTTC
TRBJ2-1 - TRBD2 TRBV5-1 CASSLVAGGVNEQFF TGCGCCAGCAGCTTAGTTGCGGGAGGGGTCAATGAGCAGTTCTTC
TRBJ2-5 few - TRBV5-1 CASSGQRQETQYF TGCGCCAGTAGCGGACAGAGACAAGAGACCCAGTACTTC
TRBJ1-4 few - TRBV28 CASSPGNEKLFF TGTGCCAGCAGTCCAGGGAATGAAAAACTGTTTTTT
TRBJ1-1 - TRBD1 TRBV7-9 CASEQGAYEAFF TGTGCCAGCGAACAGGGGGCCTACGAAGCTTTCTTT
TRBJ2-7 few TRBD2 TRBV9 CASSAGGGTTYEQYF TGTGCCAGCAGCGCCGGGGGGGGGACGACCTACGAGCAGTACTTC
TRBJ2-7 few TRBD2 TRBV28 CASSSIAGGTVGYEQYF TGTGCCAGCAGTTCGATAGCGGGAGGAACCGTCGGCTACGAGCAGTACTTC
TRBJ2-1 few - TRBV6-1 CASSESGLWNEQFF TGTGCCAGCAGTGAATCGGGGTTGTGGAATGAGCAGTTCTTC
TRBJ1-1 - - TRBV7-3 CASAGGGHTEAFF TGTGCCAGCGCCGGGGGGGGTCACACTGAAGCTTTCTTT
TRBJ2-1 - TRBD2 TRBV15 CATSRGRAGEVNEQFF TGTGCCACCAGCAGAGGACGTGCGGGAGAGGTCAATGAGCAGTTCTTC
TRBJ2-5 few - TRBV28 CASSFAGMDQETQYF TGTGCCAGCAGTTTCGCAGGCATGGACCAAGAGACCCAGTACTTC
TRBJ1-2 - - TRBV4-3 CASSQDLAGGTYGYTF TGCGCCAGCAGCCAAGACCTCGCGGGGGGGACCTATGGCTACACCTTC
TRBJ1-1 few TRBD1 TRBV5-1 CASSSRDRNTEAFF TGCGCCAGCAGCTCCCGGGACAGAAACACTGAAGCTTTCTTT
TRBJ2-1 - TRBD2 TRBV27 CASSLWGTSGRIGEQFF TGTGCCAGCAGTTTATGGGGGACTAGCGGGAGGATAGGTGAGCAGTTCTTC
TRBJ2-7 - - TRBV27 CASSPWDIRRYEQYF TGTGCCAGCAGTCCCTGGGACATCCGCCGTTACGAGCAGTACTTC
TRBJ2-3 - TRBD1 TRBV6-4 CASSDSAGGTQYF TGTGCCAGCAGTGACTCGGCAGGGGGTACGCAGTATTTT
TRBJ2-6 - - TRBV19 CASSIDPTGANVLTF TGTGCCAGTAGTATAGATCCAACTGGGGCCAACGTCCTGACTTTC
TRBJ2-4 - - TRBV27 CASSSSRLAKNIQYF TGTGCCAGCAGCTCATCCCGACTAGCCAAAAACATTCAGTACTTC
TRBJ2-7 few TRBD2 TRBV30 CAWSPQLAGGYEQYF TGTGCCTGGAGTCCCCAACTAGCGGGAGGCTACGAGCAGTACTTC
TRBJ2-3 - TRBD1 TRBV7-2 CASSLAPRTGSRSDTQYF TGTGCCAGCAGCTTAGCCCCTCGGACAGGGAGTAGGTCAGATACGCAGTATTTT
TRBJ2-1 few TRBD2 TRBV30 CAWETSGVFNEQFF TGTGCCTGGGAAACTAGCGGGGTCTTCAATGAGCAGTTCTTC
TRBJ2-5 - - TRBV7-2 CASRPGSQETQYF TGTGCCAGCAGACCCGGGTCCCAAGAGACCCAGTACTTC
TRBJ1-1 - TRBD1 TRBV4-2 CASSQLQGSRVEAFF TGTGCCAGCAGCCAATTACAGGGGTCACGAGTTGAAGCTTTCTTT
TRBJ2-1 few TRBD2 TRBV7-2 CASSHGRGRAPSNNEQFF TGTGCCAGCAGCCACGGTCGCGGGAGGGCCCCCTCTAACAATGAGCAGTTCTTC
TRBJ2-4 - - TRBV5-1 CASSLVPGLAKNIQYF TGCGCCAGCAGCTTGGTGCCGGGTCTAGCCAAAAACATTCAGTACTTC
TRBJ2-7 few TRBD1 TRBV4-2 CASSQAGQAVYEQYF TGTGCCAGCAGCCAAGCTGGACAGGCCGTATACGAGCAGTACTTC
TRBJ1-5 few - TRBV2 CASSEALRVNQPQHF TGTGCCAGCAGTGAAGCGCTTCGAGTTAATCAGCCCCAGCATTTT
TRBJ1-2 - TRBD1 TRBV5-1 CASSLGDRVDGYTF TGCGCCAGCAGCTTGGGGGACAGGGTGGATGGCTACACCTTC
TRBJ1-1 - - TRBV7-9 CASSRRQEWSEAFF TGTGCCAGCAGCCGGCGACAGGAATGGAGTGAAGCTTTCTTT
TRBJ2-2 few TRBD1 TRBV10-3 CAIKGQGTGELFF TGTGCCATCAAAGGACAGGGCACCGGGGAGCTGTTTTTT
TRBJ2-5 few - TRBV15 CATSRDEEETQYF TGTGCCACCAGCAGAGACGAGGAAGAGACCCAGTACTTC
TRBJ1-1 few TRBD1 TRBV2 CASRQGSQNTEAFF TGTGCCAGCAGACAGGGGTCCCAGAACACTGAAGCTTTCTTT
TRBJ2-1 few - TRBV11-2 CASSYGGTGVSNEQFF TGTGCCAGCAGCTACGGGGGGACAGGAGTCTCCAATGAGCAGTTCTTC
TRBJ1-2 few TRBD1 TRBV7-3 CASSTGGQGNGYTF TGTGCCAGCAGCACCGGGGGACAGGGTAATGGCTACACCTTC
TRBJ1-5 - - TRBV28 CASTSGAGAGNQPQHF TGTGCCAGCACCTCTGGTGCGGGGGCAGGCAATCAGCCCCAGCATTTT
TRBJ2-7 few - TRBV29-1 CSVDSEGYEQYF TGCAGCGTTGACAGTGAGGGCTACGAGCAGTACTTC
TRBJ2-3 - TRBD2 TRBV6-1 CASSEAGLAGEAAHTDTQYF TGTGCCAGCAGTGAAGCGGGGCTAGCGGGAGAAGCGGCACATACAGATACGCAGTATTTT
TRBJ1-1 few - TRBV18 CASSNLEGTNTEAFF TGTGCCAGCTCTAACCTAGAAGGAACGAACACTGAAGCTTTCTTT
TRBJ1-5 - - TRBV28 CASSFNRNQPQHF TGTGCCAGCAGTTTTAACAGGAATCAGCCCCAGCATTTT
TRBJ2-7 few TRBD1 TRBV7-2 CASSFRQGSLYEQYF TGTGCCAGCAGCTTCCGACAGGGTAGCCTCTACGAGCAGTACTTC
TRBJ2-1 few TRBD2 TRBV20-1 CSAPSGTSMFF TGCAGTGCGCCATCCGGGACTAGCATGTTCTTC
TRBJ2-1 - - TRBV30 CAWISYTLEQFF TGTGCCTGGATATCGTACACGCTTGAGCAGTTCTTC
TRBJ1-2 few TRBD1 TRBV10-3 CAISGGQGGSNYGYTF TGTGCCATCAGTGGGGGACAGGGCGGCAGTAACTATGGCTACACCTTC
TRBJ1-2 - - TRBV30 CAWSVHPTGSTYGYTF TGTGCCTGGAGTGTACATCCCACGGGGTCGACCTATGGCTACACCTTC
TRBJ1-5 - - TRBV6-6 CASSRQKSQPQHF TGTGCCAGCAGCCGACAGAAGAGTCAGCCCCAGCATTTT
TRBJ2-5 few - TRBV30 CAWSAGETQYF TGTGCCTGGAGTGCGGGGGAGACCCAGTACTTC
TRBJ1-2 few TRBD1 TRBV7-9 CASSSDRGGYGYTF TGTGCCAGCAGCTCGGACAGGGGAGGGTATGGCTACACCTTC
TRBJ2-2 - - TRBV6-5 CASRSQGIGELFF TGTGCCAGCAGGTCGCAGGGGATCGGGGAGCTGTTTTTT
TRBJ2-2 few TRBD1 TRBV5-1 CASSARNRGDTGELFF TGCGCCAGCAGCGCCCGCAACAGGGGGGACACCGGGGAGCTGTTTTTT
TRBJ2-1 few - TRBV25-1 CASPRDYRGNEQFF TGTGCCAGTCCAAGGGATTACCGCGGGAATGAGCAGTTCTTC
TRBJ2-1 - TRBD2 TRBV5-1 CASSLLAGGPDEQFF TGCGCCAGCAGCTTATTAGCGGGAGGGCCTGATGAGCAGTTCTTC